Presented here are 9 T cell receptor beta chains from one specimen sequenced in a study of blood T cell repertoires in COVID-19. The assay was immunoSEQ multiplex PCR, and TCRdb's table has in-frame clones only and misses some. In the table there are roughly 150,000 clones, about 80% of which are singletons. Sequencing was carried out using peripheral blood. These receptor sequences come from a man in his sixties or seventies with active or convalescent COVID-19.

The gene calls are TRBV18 and TRBJ1-3, with 7 bases lining up with TRBD1. From germline, CDR1 is KGHSH and CDR2 LQKENI. The J segment lost 5 bases and the V segment lost 5 bases, leaving 6 bases of the junction unmatched. CDR3 length: 14 residues. The CDR3 DNA sequence: TGTGCCAGCTCATTACGGGACAGTAGAAACACCATATATTTT. Residues: CASSLRDSRNTIYF.

This sequence joins TRBV18 and TRBJ2-5; D might be TRBD2 (5 bases). This CDR3 is 15 amino acids long. V was trimmed by 4 bases and J by 2 bases, leaving 14 bases between them. The germline CDR1 and CDR2 sequences are KGHSH and LQKENI. The CDR3 DNA is TGTGCCAGCTCACAAACGGACTCGCAACAAGAGACCCAGTACTTC. Translating it yields CASSQTDSQQETQYF.

The chain employs TRBV11-2 and TRBJ2-5, with TRBD2 as a possible D gene (5 bases). Trimming removed 5 bases from V and 7 bases from J, with 14 bases in between. CDR3 length: 13 residues. The germline gives CDR1 SGHAT, CDR2 FQNNGV. The CDR3 DNA reads TGTGCCAGCAGCCCGCCGCCGGGGTTGACCCAGTACTTC. Its translation: CASSPPPGLTQYF.

This clone was counted a single time. The chain is built from TRBV6-7 and TRBJ2-1; 7 nucleotides match TRBD2. TRBV6-7 is classed as an ORF, of uncertain function. This CDR3 region has 16 residues. The junction had 13 bases not matched to a gene; V was cut back by 2 bases and J by 9 bases. The CDR3 DNA sequence: TGTGCCAGCAGTTACGGGTCCGGGGAGGGCCTCGGTGAGCAGTTCTTC. Translated: CASSYGSGEGLGEQFF.

The chain employs TRBV7-3 and TRBJ1-1; D unresolved. The germline V gene encodes CDR1 SGHTA and CDR2 FQGTGA. The V end lost 5 bases, the J end lost 5 bases, and 15 bases lay between the germline ends. This CDR3 has 14 amino acids. The CDR3 is CASSPDLIWTEAFF. The CDR3 DNA reads as TGTGCCAGCAGCCCCGACTTGATTTGGACTGAAGCTTTCTTT.

In its sample, this clone was seen a few times. This chain's CDR3 is CASSLASGKSYNEQFF. In nucleotides, the CDR3 is TGTGCCAGCAGCTTAGCTAGCGGGAAATCCTACAATGAGCAGTTCTTC. The J gene is TRBJ2-1, the V gene TRBV7-2; TRBD2 matches at 8 bases. CDR1 is SGHTA, CDR2 FQGNSA, per germline. The CDR3 extends over 16 amino acids. V trimming: 0 bases; J trimming: 1 base; junction bases outside the gene matches: 2.

The chain combines TRBV7-7 with TRBJ2-3; 8 nucleotides align to TRBD2. Germline V gene sequence: CDR1 SSHAT, CDR2 FNYEAQ (reference sequence). CDR3 size: 15 residues. Unmatched junction bases numbered 11, after V lost 5 bases and J lost 7 bases. CDR3 in DNA: TGTGCCAGCAGCAACTTAGCGGGGCCGCGGAATACGCAGTATTTT. Its protein product is CASSNLAGPRNTQYF.

The gene calls are TRBV27 and TRBJ2-1; 9 nucleotides align to TRBD2. With 3 bases clipped from V and 8 bases from J, the junction kept 8 bases outside the gene matches. The CDR3 sequence is 15 residues long. Germline lookup yields CDR1 MNHEY and CDR2 SMNVEV (reference sequence). In DNA, the CDR3 is TGTGCCAGCAGTTTGGCGGGGGGGGGCTGGGATGAGCAGTTCTTC. It yields the protein CASSLAGGGWDEQFF.

V and J are TRBV6-5 and TRBJ1-1, with TRBD1 as a possible D gene (6 bases). This CDR3 spans 13 amino acids. V shed 6 bases and J shed 4 bases, with 12 bases lying between them. Germline V CDR1 and CDR2: MNHEY, SVGAGI. The CDR3, as DNA: TGTGCCAGCAGACCGGGACACTCCACTGAAGCTTTCTTT. This sequence encodes CASRPGHSTEAFF.